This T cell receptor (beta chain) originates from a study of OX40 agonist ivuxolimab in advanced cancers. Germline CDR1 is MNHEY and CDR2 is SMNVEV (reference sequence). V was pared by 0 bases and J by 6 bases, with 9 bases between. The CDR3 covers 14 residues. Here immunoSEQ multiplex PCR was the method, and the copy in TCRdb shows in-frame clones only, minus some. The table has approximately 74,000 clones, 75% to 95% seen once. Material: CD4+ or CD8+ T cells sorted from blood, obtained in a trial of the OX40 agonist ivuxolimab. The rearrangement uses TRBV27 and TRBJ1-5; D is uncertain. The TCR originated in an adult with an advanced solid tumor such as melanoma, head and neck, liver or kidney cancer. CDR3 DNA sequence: TGTGCCAGCAGTTTATCTTTTAACGGTCAGCCCCAGCATTTT. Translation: CASSLSFNGQPQHF.